The following is a T cell receptor (beta chain) sequence with its context. Its specificity is unknown. Researchers took RNA transcripts and amplified the TCR beta CDR3 regions from them. The HTBI primer set drove a first-round RT-PCR of the TCR CDR3. MiXCR, run by TCRdb on the multiplex PCR reads, gives a single entry per CDR3 protein. The profile shows about 420,000 distinct CDR3 sequences, 15% to 19% of them singletons. Germline V gives CDR1 MDHEN, CDR2 SYDVKM. With V trimmed by 3 bases and J by 1 base, 3 bases remained unmatched. This CDR3 is built from 14 residues. A lack of ophthalmopathy progression within 18 months defined stable Graves' hyperthyroidism. The patients, who ranged from 18 to 65 in age, presented with newly diagnosed hyperthyroidism lasting under 2 months. The PBMCs had their origin in approximately 10 ml of fresh peripheral blood. This entry comes from a study of T cells in Graves' hyperthyroidism and ophthalmopathy.

Points from the study as a whole: Ophthalmopathy was separated from stable hyperthyroidism by a 13 V-J model.

The TCR was taken from a woman aged 18-29 years with Graves' hyperthyroidism. The chain recombines TRBV28 with TRBJ2-7; TRBD1 aligns across 7 bases. The specimen sequenced was blood. The CDR3 loop reads CASSFRGQSYEQYF. As DNA, the CDR3 is TGTGCCAGCAGTTTTCGGGGACAGTCCTACGAGCAGTACTTC.